This TCR beta chain was recorded in a study of blood T cell repertoires in COVID-19. Turning to the study itself: Specimens from acute and convalescent COVID-19 originated in the United States, Italy and Spain.

Assay: immunoSEQ multiplex PCR; the TCRdb copy retains only in-frame clones and omits some. The data show around 200,000 clones, with approximately 83% seen just once and approximately 9.9% held by the top ten. The length of the CDR3 is 18 residues. The germline gives CDR1 SGDLS, CDR2 YYNGEE. V shed 3 bases and J 3 bases; nucleotides not matched to a gene: 12. The sequenced sample was peripheral blood. The chain employs TRBV9 and TRBJ1-6; 7 nucleotides agree with TRBD1. This receptor was taken from a human donor with active or convalescent COVID-19. The donor label of this sample is uncertain. The CDR3 bases are TGTGCCAGCAGCGCCCGGGACAGCTCTCTTCTCTATAATTCACCCCTCCACTTT. This encodes CASSARDSSLLYNSPLHF.